Presented here are 27 T cell receptor beta chains from one specimen sequenced in a study of tumor-infiltrating lymphocytes in primary liver carcinoma. Germline DNA was also extracted, with blood RNA taken from unsorted whole blood. Making TCR beta cDNA involved around 520 ng total RNA and a constant-region primer. Modified slightly, ARM-PCR produced TCR beta libraries over three nested multiplex PCR rounds. Amplification in the first two PCR rounds was performed using TRBV1-TRBV30 forward primers and a C-beta reverse primer for around 10 cycles each. MiXCR, applied by TCRdb to the multiplex PCR reads, yields one record per CDR3 protein. The table records about 320,000 distinct CDR3 sequences, 65% of them present only once. Input material: peripheral blood. All receptors come from a man aged 40-49 years with primary liver carcinoma and hepatitis B virus infection.

Of note for this clonotype: Just one base apart from a much larger clone, this may be a read error. The CDR3 reads CTSSSQPEQEQFF. As DNA, the CDR3 is TGTACCAGCAGCTCCCAGCCCGAACAGGAGCAGTTCTTC. The chain employs TRBV4-2 and TRBJ2-1; D remains ambiguous. Looked up from germline, CDR1 is LGHNA and CDR2 is YNFKEQ. The CDR3 totals 13 residues.

Only a few counts were recorded for this clonotype. The gene calls are TRBV13 and TRBJ1-6, with D maybe TRBD1 (5 bases). V lost 4 bases and J 4 bases, leaving 11 bases between the germline ends. The germline gives CDR1 PRHDT, CDR2 FYEKMQ (reference sequence). The CDR3 runs 15 residues. The CDR3 reads CASSSWTPYNSPLHF. DNA for the CDR3: TGTGCCAGCAGCTCTTGGACACCTTATAATTCACCCCTCCACTTT. Variable domain in full (rest from reference TRBV13 and TRBJ1-6): AAGVIQSPRHLIKEKRETATLKCYPIPRHDTVYWYQQGPGQDPQFLISFYEKMQSDKGSIPDRFSAQQFSDYHSELNMSSLELGDSALYFCASSSWTPYNSPLHFGNGTRLTVT.

As for this clonotype: At one end the junction does not follow the germline gene, possibly because of a read error. V gene TRBV28 combines with J gene TRBJ1-5; D gene unclear. Germline-derived CDR1 and CDR2 are MDHEN and SYDVKM. The CDR3 consists of 16 residues. The CDR3 nucleotides read TGTGCCAGCAGTCCCCCCGGCCTAGTTAGCAAGCAGCCCCAGCATTTT. This sequence encodes CASSPPGLVSKQPQHF.

This clonotype was seen repeatedly, ten times or more. The genes are TRBV6-5 and TRBJ2-5; perhaps TRBD2 as D (6 bases). The CDR3 covers 15 residues. Trimming left V 0 bases short and J 5 bases short, with 13 bases between. Germline V gene sequence: CDR1 MNHEY, CDR2 SVGAGI. The CDR3 sequence is CASSYSGTSGETQYF. For the CDR3, the DNA is TGTGCCAGCAGTTACTCCGGGACCAGCGGGGAGACCCAGTACTTC.

This clonotype was detected ten times or more. The CDR3 region has the DNA TGCAGCGCCGCGGCCCAGGGCGTCACAGATACGCAGTATTTT. It yields the protein CSAAAQGVTDTQYF. This chain uses TRBV29-1 with TRBJ2-3; tentative D call: TRBD1 (5 bases). V was cut by 7 bases and J by 2 bases, with 16 bases left in between. This CDR3 region has 14 residues. Germline V CDR1 and CDR2: SQVTM, ANQGSEA.

V usage is TRBV7-9 and J usage is TRBJ2-2, with D unresolved. The CDR3 contains 13 residues. V shed 3 bases and J shed 6 bases, with 8 bases lying between them. The germline gives CDR1 SEHNR, CDR2 FQNEAQ (reference sequence). The CDR3 nucleotides read TGTGCCAGCAGCTTCTCTGTATCCGGGGAGCTGTTTTTT. Translation gives CASSFSVSGELFF. The full variable domain, in which reference TRBV7-9 and TRBJ2-2 provide the parts outside the CDR3, is DTGVSQNPRHKITKRGQNVTFRCDPISEHNRLYWYRQTLGQGPEFLTYFQNEAQLEKSRLLSDRFSAERPKGSFSTLEIQRTEQGDSAMYLCASSFSVSGELFFGEGSRLTVL.

This clonotype was counted a few times. With a much larger clone just one base away, this may be a read error. The chain has TRBV4-3 and TRBJ2-5; 9 nucleotides align to TRBD1. With V trimmed by 1 base and J by 7 bases, 7 bases remained unmatched. CDR1 and CDR2 (germline): LGHNA, YSLEER. The CDR3 sequence is 15 residues long. CDR3 DNA: TGCGCCAGCAGCCAAGGGACAGGGGAGGTAGGGACCCAGTACTTC. Its translation: CASSQGTGEVGTQYF.

The table lists this clonotype with many counts. This chain connects TRBV6-1 to TRBJ2-1; 7 bases are a match to TRBD2. The V gene end was trimmed by 1 base and the J gene end by 4 bases; junction bases not matched to a gene: 4. This CDR3 spans 15 amino acids. Germline CDR1 MNHNS, CDR2 SASEGT. The CDR3, as DNA: TGTGCCAGCAGTGAAGGGCTAGCGGTTTACAATGAGCAGTTCTTC. Amino acids: CASSEGLAVYNEQFF.

The chain carries TRBV12-3 or TRBV12-4 and TRBJ1-1; D remains unclear. With 4 bases removed from V and 4 bases from J, the gap between germline ends came to 13 bases. The CDR3 is made up of 14 amino acids. CDR3 protein: CASSSPGRRTEAFF. The CDR3 DNA reads as TGTGCCAGCAGTTCACCCGGACGGCGCACTGAAGCTTTCTTT.

The rearrangement joins TRBV7-9 to TRBJ2-7; D is perhaps TRBD2 (6 bases). V dropped 6 bases and J dropped 7 bases, with 10 bases sitting between them. Germline CDR1 reads SEHNR; CDR2 reads FQNEAQ (reference sequence). The CDR3 covers 11 residues. CDR3: CASREGGEQYF. DNA for the CDR3: TGTGCCAGCAGAGAGGGAGGAGAGCAGTACTTC.

Comment on this clonotype: Its ends do not fully match the called genes, so a read error is possible. The chain recombines TRBV28 with TRBJ2-6; D assignment may be TRBD1 or TRBD2 (5 bases each). This CDR3 is 14 amino acids long. Germline V gene sequence: CDR1 MDHEN, CDR2 SYDVKM. The CDR3 protein is CASSSPTGANVLSF. CDR3 nucleotides: TGTGCCAGCAGTAGCCCCACCGGGGCCAACGTCCTGAGTTTC. The variable domain in full, with the rest retrieved from reference TRBV28 and TRBJ2-6, is DVKVTQSSRYLVKRTGEKVFLECVQDMDHENMFWYRQDPGLGLRLIYFSYDVKMKEKGDIPEGYSVSREKKERFSLILESASTNQTSMYLCASSSPTGANVLSFGAGSRLTVL.

Only a few counts were recorded for this clonotype. The chain couples TRBV10-3 to TRBJ1-1; D is unresolved. Looked up from germline, CDR1 is ENHRY and CDR2 is SYGVKD. The CDR3 runs 13 residues. The V and J ends lost 4 bases and 4 bases respectively, with 10 bases between them. The CDR3 coding sequence is TGTGCCATCAGTGTAGGGATTGGCACTGAAGCTTTCTTT. Amino acids: CAISVGIGTEAFF.

This clonotype was counted between two and nine times. A clone one base away is much larger, so this may be a read error. The chain carries TRBV6-1 and TRBJ1-2; 9 bases line up with TRBD1. The CDR3 is made up of 15 amino acids. CDR1 is MNHNS, CDR2 SASEGT, per germline. The CDR3 is CVSIVSGTGSDGYTF. The CDR3 DNA reads as TGTGTCAGCATAGTTTCCGGGACAGGGTCTGACGGCTACACCTTC.

There are many counts of this clonotype. The V and J genes are TRBV12-5 and TRBJ2-1, with D unresolved. V was clipped by 7 bases and J by 7 bases, with 14 bases between them. This CDR3 has 13 amino acids. The germline V gene has CDR1 LGHNT and CDR2 FRNRAP. This chain's CDR3 is CASVGGSRNEQFF. The CDR3 nucleotides read TGTGCTAGTGTAGGCGGATCGAGGAATGAGCAGTTCTTC. The whole variable domain, remainder taken from reference TRBV12-5 and TRBJ2-1, is DARVTQTPRHKVTEMGQEVTMRCQPILGHNTVFWYRQTMMQGLELLAYFRNRAPLDDSGMPKDRFSAEMPDATLATLKIQPSEPRDSAVYFCASVGGSRNEQFFGPGTRLTVL.

This clonotype was detected many times. V and J are TRBV29-1 and TRBJ1-5; 9 bases fit TRBD1. The CDR3 has 13 amino acids. The J segment lost 6 bases and the V segment lost 6 bases, leaving 6 bases of the junction unmatched. Germline CDR1 reads SQVTM; CDR2 reads ANQGSEA. DNA of the CDR3: TGCAGCGTCGGACAGGGGTTCGGTCAGCCCCAGCATTTT. Its protein product is CSVGQGFGQPQHF. Complete variable domain (other parts from reference TRBV29-1 and TRBJ1-5): SAVISQKPSRDICQRGTSLTIQCQVDSQVTMMFWYRQQPGQSLTLIATANQGSEATYESGFVIDKFPISRPNLTFSTLTVSNMSPEDSSIYLCSVGQGFGQPQHFGDGTRLSIL.

Remarks on this clonotype: This may stem from a read error, because a much larger clone lies one nucleotide away. The rearrangement joins TRBV6-1 to TRBJ2-2; D ambiguous. The CDR3 consists of 14 residues. Germline V CDR1 and CDR2: MNHNS, SASEGT. The CDR3 bases are TGTGCCAGGAGTGACCTCATGGGGATCGGGGAGCTGTTTTTT. This translates into CARSDLMGIGELFF.

The J gene is TRBJ2-2, the V gene TRBV7-9; D possibly matches TRBD1 or TRBD2 (5 bases each). CDR3 length: 16 residues. Germline V CDR1 and CDR2: SEHNR, FQNEAQ (reference sequence). V dropped 7 bases and J dropped 6 bases, with 21 bases sitting between them. CDR3 DNA: TGTGCCAGCAACTTTGGGGCAGGGAGAGTCCCCGGGGAGCTGTTTTTT. As protein: CASNFGAGRVPGELFF.

This clonotype was observed a few times. V gene TRBV5-1 combines with J gene TRBJ2-3; D remains ambiguous. The germline V and J ends were trimmed by 4 bases and 3 bases, with 15 bases remaining between them. In germline, CDR1 is SGHRS, CDR2 YFSETQ. The CDR3 sequence is 15 residues long. The CDR3 is CASSPLGLSTDTQYF. For the CDR3, the DNA is TGCGCCAGCAGCCCTCTGGGTCTGAGTACAGATACGCAGTATTTT.

As regards this clonotype: A clone one base away is much larger, so this may be a read error. V is TRBV5-5 and J is TRBJ1-2, with TRBD1 as a possible D gene (6 bases). V was clipped by 3 bases and J by 4 bases, with 13 bases between them. Germline CDR1 is SGHKS and CDR2 is YYEKEE (reference sequence). This CDR3 has 14 amino acids. Here the CDR3 DNA reads TGTGCCAGCAGCTACGGACAGAGGGCCTATGGCTACACCTTC. It encodes CASSYGQRAYGYTF.

Concerning this clonotype itself: One junction end disagrees with the germline gene, perhaps due to a read error. V usage is TRBV11-2 and J usage is TRBJ2-1; 7 nucleotides line up with TRBD2. CDR1 SGHAT and CDR2 FQNNGV come from the germline V gene. The CDR3 extends over 14 amino acids. CDR3 nucleotide sequence: TGTGCCAGCAACATAGCGGGCCTATACAATGAGCAGTTTTTC. This translates into CASNIAGLYNEQFF.

To note about this clonotype: A much larger clone lies a single base off, so this may be a read error. The chain recombines TRBV4-3 with TRBJ2-1; TRBD2 matches 11 bases. CDR1 LGHNA and CDR2 YSLEER come from the germline V gene. The CDR3 sequence is 15 residues long. V lost 2 bases, J lost 5 bases, and 2 bases stayed unmatched. CDR3 amino acids: CASSQCSGRDNEQFF. The CDR3 coding sequence is TGCGCCAGCAGCCAATGTAGCGGGAGGGACAATGAGCAGTTCTTC.

This clonotype was observed a handful of times. The chain employs TRBV12-3 or TRBV12-4 and TRBJ1-4, with unresolved D. This CDR3 has 14 amino acids. The V end was cut by 8 bases, the J end by 4 bases, with 14 bases between. In nucleotides, the CDR3 is TGTGCCAGCGCCTCAGAGTCAAATAATGAAAAACTGTTTTTT. It is translated as CASASESNNEKLFF.

As to this clonotype: The junction differs from germline at one of its ends, possibly a read error. The gene calls are TRBV11-3 and TRBJ1-2, with D possibly TRBD1 on 5 matching bases. Germline CDR1 and CDR2: SGHNT and YENEEA. The CDR3 totals 13 residues. CDR3 nucleotide sequence: TGTGCCAGCAGCCATGTCAGCCGATGGGGCTACACGTTC. This translates into CASSHVSRWGYTF.

This chain uses TRBV28 with TRBJ2-2, with 15 bases fitting TRBD2. Unmatched junction bases numbered 7, after V lost 2 bases and J lost 6 bases. Germline CDR1 reads MDHEN; CDR2 reads SYDVKM. CDR3 size: 18 residues. This chain's CDR3 is CASSLRPGTSGRSGELFF. CDR3 bases: TGTGCCAGCAGTTTAAGGCCCGGGACTAGCGGGAGGTCCGGGGAGCTGTTTTTT.

For this clonotype: A read error is possible here, since a much larger clone lies one base away. The chain employs TRBV6-6 and TRBJ2-6, with a tentative D call TRBD2 (6 bases). The CDR3 is 17 amino acids. V dropped 6 bases and J dropped 0 bases, with 15 bases sitting between them. Germline V gene lookup returns CDR1 MNHNY and CDR2 SVGAGI (reference sequence). The CDR3 DNA reads TGTGCCAGCAGACAAACGGGACTCAGCTCTGGGGCCAACGTCCTGACTTTC. This gives the protein CASRQTGLSSGANVLTF.

Notes on this clonotype: The junction shows a germline mismatch at one end, possibly a read error. The V and J genes are TRBV5-4 and TRBJ2-7, with D possibly matching TRBD2 (5 bases). Germline loops: CDR1 SGHNT, CDR2 YYREEE (reference sequence). The CDR3 is 13 amino acids. The CDR3 nucleotides are TGTACCAGCAGCTTCGACTGGGCGGGCGAGCAGTACTTC. Amino acid sequence: CTSSFDWAGEQYF.

The chain uses TRBV30 and TRBJ1-1, with TRBD1 as a possible D gene (6 bases). This CDR3 spans 14 amino acids. Germline CDR1 GTSNPN, CDR2 SVGIG (reference sequence). With 4 bases removed from V and 4 bases from J, the gap between germline ends came to 16 bases. CDR3 sequence reads: CAWTIHRRGTEAFF. In nucleotides, the CDR3 is TGTGCCTGGACAATCCATCGCAGGGGCACTGAAGCTTTCTTT.